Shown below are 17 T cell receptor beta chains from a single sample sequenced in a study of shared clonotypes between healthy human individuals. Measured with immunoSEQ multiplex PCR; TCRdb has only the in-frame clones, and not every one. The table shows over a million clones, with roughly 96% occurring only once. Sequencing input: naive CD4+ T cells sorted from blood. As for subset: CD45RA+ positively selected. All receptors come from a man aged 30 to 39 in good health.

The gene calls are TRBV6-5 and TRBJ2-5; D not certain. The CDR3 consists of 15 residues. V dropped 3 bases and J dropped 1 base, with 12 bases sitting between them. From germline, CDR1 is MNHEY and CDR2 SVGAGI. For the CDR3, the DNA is TGTGCCAGCAGTTATTACCTCGGGTCCCAAGAGACCCAGTACTTC. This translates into CASSYYLGSQETQYF.

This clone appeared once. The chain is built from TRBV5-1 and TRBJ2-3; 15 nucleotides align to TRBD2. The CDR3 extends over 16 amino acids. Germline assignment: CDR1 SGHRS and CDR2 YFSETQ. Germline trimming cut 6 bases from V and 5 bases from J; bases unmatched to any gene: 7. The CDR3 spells CASTTGLAGGGDTQYF. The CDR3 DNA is TGCGCCAGCACTACGGGACTAGCGGGAGGAGGAGATACGCAGTATTTT. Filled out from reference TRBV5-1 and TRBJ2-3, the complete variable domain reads KAGVTQTPRYLIKTRGQQVTLSCSPISGHRSVSWYQQTPGQGLQFLFEYFSETQRNKGNFPGRFSGRQFSNSRSEMNVSTLELGDSALYLCASTTGLAGGGDTQYFGPGTRLTVL.

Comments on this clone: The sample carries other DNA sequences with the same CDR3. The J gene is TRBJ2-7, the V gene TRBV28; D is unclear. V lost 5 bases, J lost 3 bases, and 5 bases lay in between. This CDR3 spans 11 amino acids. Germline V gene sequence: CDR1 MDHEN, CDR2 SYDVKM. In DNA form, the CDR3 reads TGTGCCAGCAGTCCCAACTACGAGCAGTACTTC. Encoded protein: CASSPNYEQYF.

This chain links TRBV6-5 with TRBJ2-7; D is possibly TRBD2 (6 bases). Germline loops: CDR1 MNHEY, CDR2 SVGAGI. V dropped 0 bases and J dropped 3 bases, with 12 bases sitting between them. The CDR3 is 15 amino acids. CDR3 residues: CASSYSGGWDYEQYF. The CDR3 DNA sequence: TGTGCCAGCAGTTACTCGGGGGGTTGGGACTACGAGCAGTACTTC.

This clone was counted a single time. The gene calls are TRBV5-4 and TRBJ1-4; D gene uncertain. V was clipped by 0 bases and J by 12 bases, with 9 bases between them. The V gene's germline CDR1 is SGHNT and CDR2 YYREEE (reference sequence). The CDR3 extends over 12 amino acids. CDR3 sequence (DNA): TGTGCCAGCAGCTTGGACTCGGGAGAACTGTTTTTT. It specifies CASSLDSGELFF.

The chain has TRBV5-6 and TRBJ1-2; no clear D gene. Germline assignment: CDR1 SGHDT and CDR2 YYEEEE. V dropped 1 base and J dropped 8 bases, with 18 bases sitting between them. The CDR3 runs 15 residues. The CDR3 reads CASSLLRAAEWGYTF. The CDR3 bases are TGTGCCAGCAGCTTGCTGAGGGCGGCAGAATGGGGCTACACCTTC. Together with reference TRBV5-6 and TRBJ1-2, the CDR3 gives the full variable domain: DAGVTQSPTHLIKTRGQQVTLRCSPKSGHDTVSWYQQALGQGPQFIFQYYEEEERQRGNFPDRFSGHQFPNYSSELNVNALLLGDSALYLCASSLLRAAEWGYTFGSGTRLTVV.

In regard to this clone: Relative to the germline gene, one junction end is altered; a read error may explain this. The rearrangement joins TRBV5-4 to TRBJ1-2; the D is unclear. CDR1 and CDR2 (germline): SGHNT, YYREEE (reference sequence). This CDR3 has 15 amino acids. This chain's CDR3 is CASSSETDLNYGYTF. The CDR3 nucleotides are TGCGCCAGCAGCAGTGAGACGGACCTGAACTATGGCTACACCTTC.

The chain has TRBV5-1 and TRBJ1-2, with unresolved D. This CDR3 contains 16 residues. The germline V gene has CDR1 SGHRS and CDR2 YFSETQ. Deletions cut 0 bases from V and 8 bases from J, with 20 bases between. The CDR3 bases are TGCGCCAGCAGCTTGGGCGAACCTAGTGGTATTGAGGGCTACACCTTC. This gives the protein CASSLGEPSGIEGYTF.

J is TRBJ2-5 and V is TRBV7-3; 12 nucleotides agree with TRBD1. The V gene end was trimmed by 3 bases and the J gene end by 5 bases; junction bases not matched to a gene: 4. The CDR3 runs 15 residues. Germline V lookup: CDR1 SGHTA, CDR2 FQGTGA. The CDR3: CASSFGTGGTETQYF. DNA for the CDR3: TGTGCCAGCAGCTTCGGGACAGGGGGCACCGAGACCCAGTACTTC.

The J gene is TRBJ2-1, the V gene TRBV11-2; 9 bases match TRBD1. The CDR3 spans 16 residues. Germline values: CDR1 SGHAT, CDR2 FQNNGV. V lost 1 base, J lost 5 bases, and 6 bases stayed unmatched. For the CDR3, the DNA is TGTGCCAGCAGCTTAGGACCGGGACAGGGACACAATGAGCAGTTCTTC. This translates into CASSLGPGQGHNEQFF. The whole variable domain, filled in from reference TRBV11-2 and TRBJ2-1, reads EAGVAQSPRYKIIEKRQSVAFWCNPISGHATLYWYQQILGQGPKLLIQFQNNGVVDDSQLPKDRFSAERLKGVDSTLKIQPAKLEDSAVYLCASSLGPGQGHNEQFFGPGTRLTVL.

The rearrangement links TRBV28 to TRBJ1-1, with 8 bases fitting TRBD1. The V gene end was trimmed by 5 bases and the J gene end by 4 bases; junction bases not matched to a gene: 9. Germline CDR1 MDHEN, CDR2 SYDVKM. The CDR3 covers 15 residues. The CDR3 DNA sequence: TGTGCCAGCAGTGGGACTCGACAGGGGTTCACTGAAGCTTTCTTT. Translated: CASSGTRQGFTEAFF.

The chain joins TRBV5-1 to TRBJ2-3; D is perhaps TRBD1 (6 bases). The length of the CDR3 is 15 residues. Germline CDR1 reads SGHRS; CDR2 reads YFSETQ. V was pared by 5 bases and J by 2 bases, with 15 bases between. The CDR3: CASSFPGTPTDTQYF. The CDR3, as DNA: TGCGCCAGCAGTTTTCCAGGGACACCCACAGATACGCAGTATTTT.

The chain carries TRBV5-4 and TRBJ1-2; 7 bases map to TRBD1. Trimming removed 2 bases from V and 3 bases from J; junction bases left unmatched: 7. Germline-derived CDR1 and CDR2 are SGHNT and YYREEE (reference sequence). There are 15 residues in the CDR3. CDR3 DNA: TGTGCCAGCAGCTTTACCACGGACAGGTACTATGGCTACACCTTC. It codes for CASSFTTDRYYGYTF.

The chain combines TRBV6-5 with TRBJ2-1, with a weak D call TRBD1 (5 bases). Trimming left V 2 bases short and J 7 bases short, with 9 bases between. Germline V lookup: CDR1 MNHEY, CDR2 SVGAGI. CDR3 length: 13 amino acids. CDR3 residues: CASSYAGWNEQFF. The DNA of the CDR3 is TGTGCCAGCAGTTACGCAGGGTGGAATGAGCAGTTCTTC.

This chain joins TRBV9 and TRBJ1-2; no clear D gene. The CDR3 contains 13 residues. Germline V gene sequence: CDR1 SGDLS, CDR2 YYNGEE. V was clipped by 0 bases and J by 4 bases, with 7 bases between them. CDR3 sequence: CASSVEGSYGYTF. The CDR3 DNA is TGTGCCAGCAGCGTAGAAGGGAGCTATGGCTACACCTTC. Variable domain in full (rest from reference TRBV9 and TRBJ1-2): DSGVTQTPKHLITATGQRVTLRCSPRSGDLSVYWYQQSLDQGLQFLIQYYNGEERAKGNILERFSAQQFPDLHSELNLSSLELGDSALYFCASSVEGSYGYTFGSGTRLTVV.

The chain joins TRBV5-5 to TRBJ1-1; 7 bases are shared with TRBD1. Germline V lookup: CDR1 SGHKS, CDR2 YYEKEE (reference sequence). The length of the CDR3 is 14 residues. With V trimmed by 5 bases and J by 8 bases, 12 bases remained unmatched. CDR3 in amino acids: CASSRETGLGEAFF. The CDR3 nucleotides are TGTGCCAGCAGTCGCGAGACAGGGCTTGGGGAAGCTTTCTTT.

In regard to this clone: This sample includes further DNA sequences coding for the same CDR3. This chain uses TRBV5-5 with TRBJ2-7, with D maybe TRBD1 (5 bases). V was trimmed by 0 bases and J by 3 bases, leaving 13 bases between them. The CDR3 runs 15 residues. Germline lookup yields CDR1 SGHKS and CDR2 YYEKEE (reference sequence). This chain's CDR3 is CASSLAPQGSYEQYF. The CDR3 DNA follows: TGTGCCAGCAGCTTGGCCCCCCAGGGAAGCTACGAGCAGTACTTC.